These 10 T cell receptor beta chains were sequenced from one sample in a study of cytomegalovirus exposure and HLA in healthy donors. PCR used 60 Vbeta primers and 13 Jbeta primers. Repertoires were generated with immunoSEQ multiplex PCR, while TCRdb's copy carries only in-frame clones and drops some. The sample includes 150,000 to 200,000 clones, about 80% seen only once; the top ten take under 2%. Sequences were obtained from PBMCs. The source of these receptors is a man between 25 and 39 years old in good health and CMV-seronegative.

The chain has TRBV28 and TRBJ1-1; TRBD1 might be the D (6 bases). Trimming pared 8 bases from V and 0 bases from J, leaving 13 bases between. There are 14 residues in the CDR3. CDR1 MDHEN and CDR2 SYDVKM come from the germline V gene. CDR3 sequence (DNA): TGTGCCAGCTGTACAGGGTTCATGAACACTGAAGCTTTCTTT. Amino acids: CASCTGFMNTEAFF.

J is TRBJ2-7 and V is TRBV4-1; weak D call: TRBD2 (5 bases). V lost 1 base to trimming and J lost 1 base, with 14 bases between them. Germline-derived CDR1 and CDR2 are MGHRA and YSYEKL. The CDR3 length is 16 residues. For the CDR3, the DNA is TGCGCCAGCAGCCAAGTATTGGAGGCGATTTCCTACGAGCAGTACTTC. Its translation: CASSQVLEAISYEQYF.

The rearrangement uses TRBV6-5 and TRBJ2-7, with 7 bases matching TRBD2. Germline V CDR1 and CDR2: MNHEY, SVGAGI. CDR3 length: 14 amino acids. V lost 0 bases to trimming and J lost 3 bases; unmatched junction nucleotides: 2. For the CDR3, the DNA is TGTGCCAGCAGTTACTCAGAGCGGGACTACGAGCAGTACTTC. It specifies CASSYSERDYEQYF.

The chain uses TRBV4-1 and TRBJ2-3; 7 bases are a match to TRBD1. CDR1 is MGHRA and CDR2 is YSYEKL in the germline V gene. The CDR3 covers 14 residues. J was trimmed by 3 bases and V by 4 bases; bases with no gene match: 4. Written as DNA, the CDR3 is TGCGCCAGCAGCCGGGACAGTTTAACAGATACGCAGTATTTT. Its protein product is CASSRDSLTDTQYF.

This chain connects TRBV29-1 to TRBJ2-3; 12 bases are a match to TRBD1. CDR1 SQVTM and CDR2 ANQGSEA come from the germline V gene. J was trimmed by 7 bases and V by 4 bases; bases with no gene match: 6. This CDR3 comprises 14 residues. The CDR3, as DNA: TGCAGCGTTGGCGGGACAGGGGGCAAAAATACGCAGTATTTT. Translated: CSVGGTGGKNTQYF.

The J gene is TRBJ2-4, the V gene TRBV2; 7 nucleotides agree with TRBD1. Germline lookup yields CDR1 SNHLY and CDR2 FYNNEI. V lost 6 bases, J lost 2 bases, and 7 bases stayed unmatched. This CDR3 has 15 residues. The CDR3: CASRRQGRTKNIQYF. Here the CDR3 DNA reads TGTGCCAGCAGGAGACAGGGCCGTACCAAAAACATTCAGTACTTC.

The CDR3 loop is CASREQGSEFETQYF. The CDR3 DNA is TGTGCCAGCAGGGAACAGGGATCAGAATTCGAGACCCAGTACTTC. The V call is TRBV28, the J call TRBJ2-5; D perhaps matches TRBD1 (6 bases). The germline V gene has CDR1 MDHEN and CDR2 SYDVKM. Between the trimmed V and J ends, which lost 6 bases and 5 bases, there was a span of 19 bases. This CDR3 has 15 residues.

The CDR3 loop reads CASSQDSTGLHRDLNYGYTF. DNA of the CDR3: TGCGCCAGCAGCCAAGATTCCACCGGGCTCCACAGGGATTTAAACTATGGCTACACCTTC. V usage is TRBV4-1 and J usage is TRBJ1-2, with D possibly TRBD1 on 6 matching bases. V was clipped by 0 bases and J by 2 bases, with 25 bases between them. The CDR3 length is 20 residues. The germline V gene has CDR1 MGHRA and CDR2 YSYEKL.

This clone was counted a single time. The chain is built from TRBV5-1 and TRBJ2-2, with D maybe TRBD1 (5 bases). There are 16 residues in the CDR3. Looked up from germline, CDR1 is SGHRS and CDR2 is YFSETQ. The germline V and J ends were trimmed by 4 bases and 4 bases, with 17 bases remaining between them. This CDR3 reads CASSQTGLLSTGELFF. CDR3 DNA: TGCGCCAGCAGCCAAACAGGATTGCTCAGCACCGGGGAGCTGTTTTTT.

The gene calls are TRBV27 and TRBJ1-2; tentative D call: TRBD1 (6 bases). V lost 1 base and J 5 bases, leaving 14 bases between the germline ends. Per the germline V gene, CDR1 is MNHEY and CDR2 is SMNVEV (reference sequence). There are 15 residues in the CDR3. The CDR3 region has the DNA TGTGCCAGCAGTTTATTGGGGGGGCGCGGATATGGCTACACCTTC. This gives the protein CASSLLGGRGYGYTF.